What follows is one T cell receptor beta chain and its context. This sample was taken from a study of blood T cell repertoires in COVID-19. Libraries were prepared by immunoSEQ multiplex PCR; TCRdb keeps only in-frame clonotypes and omits some of them. The data contain roughly 330,000 clones, around 84% of them seen just once; the ten biggest clones take up 10%. The sample comprised PBMCs or T cells enriched from blood (not recorded which). The receptor's source is a woman aged 18 to 35 who had recovered from COVID-19.

CDR3: CASSAGINGKGLEQPQHF. CDR3 DNA sequence: TGTGCCAGCAGTGCCGGAATCAACGGGAAAGGGCTTGAGCAGCCCCAGCATTTT. This rearrangement joins TRBV27 to TRBJ1-5; D remains unclear. Trimming pared 5 bases from V and 7 bases from J, leaving 27 bases between. Germline V gene lookup returns CDR1 MNHEY and CDR2 SMNVEV (reference sequence). This CDR3 is built from 18 residues.